These T cell receptor beta chains were read from a single sample in a study of blood T cell repertoires in COVID-19. Produced via immunoSEQ multiplex PCR; TCRdb's table is partial and in-frame only. The table records over 110,000 clones, more than 70% of them present only once. Sequenced sample: PBMCs or T cells enriched from blood (not recorded which). The receptor source for this set is a man between 40 and 49 years old with acute COVID-19. The CDR3 runs from the conserved cysteine through the conserved F or W. The D gene is left open where the match is weak. Where a row states a size, it is once, few, many or the class of an expanded clone; other rows omit it.

j_call	v_call	clone_size	d_call	cdr3_nt	cdr3_aa
TRBJ2-7	TRBV28	NA	NA	TGTGCCAGCAGTTCAACAGGCGGGGACTCCTACGAGCAGTACTTC	CASSSTGGDSYEQYF
TRBJ1-1	TRBV7-9	once	NA	TGTGCCAGCAGCTTAGAGGTAGGACAGGCTTTCTTT	CASSLEVGQAFF
TRBJ1-5	TRBV10-3	NA	TRBD1	TGTGCCATCAGTGACCCGGACAGGGTCTTAAGGAATCAGCCCCAGCATTTT	CAISDPDRVLRNQPQHF
TRBJ1-1	TRBV5-6	NA	TRBD1	TGTGCCAGCAGCCCACTGGGAAGGACAGGGGACACTGAAGCTTTCTTT	CASSPLGRTGDTEAFF
TRBJ1-2	TRBV9	once	NA	TGTGCCAGCAGCGTAGATCTGGGCTTGGGCTATGGCTACACCTTC	CASSVDLGLGYGYTF
TRBJ1-5	TRBV19	NA	NA	TGTGCCAGTAGAGGGCAGGGAGGAAATCAGCCCCAGCATTTT	CASRGQGGNQPQHF
TRBJ2-2	TRBV24-1	NA	TRBD1	TGTGCCACCAGTGACACAACAGGGGGCGATACCGGGGAGCTGTTTTTT	CATSDTTGGDTGELFF
TRBJ1-2	TRBV5-5	NA	TRBD1	TGTGCCAGCAGCCTGGGACAGCTTTCTTCTAACTATGGCTACACCTTC	CASSLGQLSSNYGYTF
TRBJ1-5	TRBV3-1/TRBV3-2	NA	NA	TGTGCCAGCAGCCCTTCGGGTGATCAGCCCCAGCATTTT	CASSPSGDQPQHF
TRBJ2-1	TRBV12-3/TRBV12-4	NA	TRBD1	TGTGCCACCATAGCAGGGGGAATGGGGATCTTC	CATIAGGMGIF
TRBJ1-2	TRBV20-1	NA	TRBD1	TGCAGTGCTAGTTATTATAATTGGACAGGGGTTGGCTACACCTTC	CSASYYNWTGVGYTF
TRBJ2-3	TRBV25-1	NA	NA	TGTGCCAGCAGTGGACAGCGCTCGGATACGCAGTATTTT	CASSGQRSDTQYF
TRBJ2-7	TRBV18	NA	NA	TGTGCCAGCTCACCGAGATTGAGACAGGATTCCTACGAGCAGTACTTC	CASSPRLRQDSYEQYF
TRBJ2-7	TRBV4-1	NA	TRBD2	TGCGCCAGCAGCTACAACCGGGGGGCCTACGAGCAGTACTTC	CASSYNRGAYEQYF
TRBJ2-2	TRBV19	NA	TRBD1	TGTGCCAGTGGGATACAGGGGTCCGGGGAGCTGTTTTTT	CASGIQGSGELFF
TRBJ1-1	TRBV2	NA	NA	TGTGCCAGCAGCGAAGACCGGGCACGGGGAGCTTTCTTT	CASSEDRARGAFF
TRBJ2-1	TRBV5-1	NA	TRBD2	TGCGCCAGCAGGCTGGCGGGAGCGGCCAATGAGCAGTTCTTC	CASRLAGAANEQFF
TRBJ2-7	TRBV12-3/TRBV12-4	few	TRBD2	TGTGCCAGCAGCTCTAGCGGGAACTACGAGCAGTACTTC	CASSSSGNYEQYF
TRBJ1-4	TRBV7-9	NA	TRBD1	TGTGCCAGCAGCTTAGCCCCGACAGGGTGGGATGAAAAACTGTTTTTT	CASSLAPTGWDEKLFF
TRBJ1-1	TRBV7-2	NA	NA	TGTGCCAGCAGCTTAAAAACAGGGTTTGCTGAAGCTTTCTTT	CASSLKTGFAEAFF
TRBJ1-2	TRBV19	NA	NA	TGTGCCAGTAGTCCGGAGGGGTCGGGTGGCTACACCTTC	CASSPEGSGGYTF
TRBJ1-2	TRBV7-2	NA	NA	TGTGCCAGCAGCGACATCCAGGGTGGATATGGCTACACCTTC	CASSDIQGGYGYTF
TRBJ1-2	TRBV7-8	few	NA	TGTGCCAGCAGCTTGGCTTGGGGGGGCGCCGGCTACACCTTC	CASSLAWGGAGYTF
TRBJ2-2	TRBV7-9	NA	NA	TGTGCCAGCAGCTCCCCCCGGTCCCGGGAGCTGTTTTTT	CASSSPRSRELFF
TRBJ2-7	TRBV30	NA	NA	TGTGCCTGCTCCCCACAGGGTTACTACGAGCAGTACTTC	CACSPQGYYEQYF
TRBJ2-1	TRBV5-1	NA	TRBD1	TGCGCCAGCAGCGGGACAGGGGGTTACAATGAGCAGTTCTTC	CASSGTGGYNEQFF
TRBJ2-3	TRBV30	NA	TRBD1	TGTGCCTGGAGTGTAGGGCCACAGGGGGCAGATACGCAGTATTTT	CAWSVGPQGADTQYF
TRBJ2-7	TRBV7-2	NA	NA	TGTGCCAGCAGCTTAGACGGGCTAGCCCCCTACGAGCAGTACTTC	CASSLDGLAPYEQYF
TRBJ1-2	TRBV5-1	NA	NA	TGCGCCAGCAGGTTGGGTTTGCGGGAATCGATCTATGGCTACACCTTC	CASRLGLRESIYGYTF
TRBJ2-7	TRBV7-2	NA	NA	TGTGCCAGCAGCGTAAGGGTAGGGGGCTACGAGCAGTACTTC	CASSVRVGGYEQYF
TRBJ2-3	TRBV19	NA	TRBD2	TGTGCCAGTAGTAATGGACTAGCGGGGGACACAGATACGCAGTATTTT	CASSNGLAGDTDTQYF
TRBJ2-7	TRBV5-5	NA	NA	TGTGCCAGCAGCGTCGAGGGATACGAGCAGTACTTC	CASSVEGYEQYF
TRBJ2-7	TRBV5-4	few	TRBD2	TGTGCCAGCAGTTTAACGGGAGGGTTAATGGGAGAGCAGTACTTC	CASSLTGGLMGEQYF
TRBJ2-5	TRBV28	NA	TRBD2	TGTGCCAGCAGACAACTAGCGGGAGGACAAGAGACCCAGTACTTC	CASRQLAGGQETQYF
TRBJ2-1	TRBV9	NA	TRBD1	TGTGCCAGCAGCGTATTTGACAGGGGATCCTACAATGAGCAGTTCTTC	CASSVFDRGSYNEQFF
TRBJ2-5	TRBV9	NA	NA	TGTGCCAGCAGCGTAGGTACAGCCCAAGAGACCCAGTACTTC	CASSVGTAQETQYF
TRBJ2-1	TRBV6-2/TRBV6-3	NA	TRBD2	TGTGCCAGCAGCCAAAACGGGGGACTAGCCTCCTACAATGAGCAGTTCTTC	CASSQNGGLASYNEQFF
TRBJ1-1	TRBV4-2	NA	TRBD1	TGTGCCAGCAGGACGCCGGGACAGGGGGTTTCGGCTCTAAAGGGGGCTTTCTTT	CASRTPGQGVSALKGAFF
TRBJ2-7	TRBV10-2	NA	NA	TGCGCCAGCAGTGAGGCGGGCCGCTCCTACGAGCAGTACTTC	CASSEAGRSYEQYF
TRBJ1-2	TRBV12-3/TRBV12-4	NA	TRBD1	TGTGCCAGCAGTGACAGGGGCGGTGGCTACACCTTC	CASSDRGGGYTF
TRBJ2-6	TRBV7-6	NA	NA	TGTGCCAGCAGCCCTTTACAGGGCACTGGGGCCAACGTCCTGACTTTC	CASSPLQGTGANVLTF
TRBJ1-5	TRBV30	once	TRBD1	TGTGCCTGGAGTGACAGGGGCGATCAGCCCCAGCATTTT	CAWSDRGDQPQHF
TRBJ1-2	TRBV3-1/TRBV3-2	NA	NA	TGTGCCAGCAGCCACCTAGGACAGAAGACTTATGGCTACACCTTC	CASSHLGQKTYGYTF
TRBJ1-2	TRBV9	NA	NA	TGTGCCAGCAGCGTAGACGAGGACTATGGCTACACCTTC	CASSVDEDYGYTF
TRBJ2-2	TRBV30	NA	NA	TGTGCCTGGAGTCAAAACACCGGGGAGCTGTTTTTT	CAWSQNTGELFF